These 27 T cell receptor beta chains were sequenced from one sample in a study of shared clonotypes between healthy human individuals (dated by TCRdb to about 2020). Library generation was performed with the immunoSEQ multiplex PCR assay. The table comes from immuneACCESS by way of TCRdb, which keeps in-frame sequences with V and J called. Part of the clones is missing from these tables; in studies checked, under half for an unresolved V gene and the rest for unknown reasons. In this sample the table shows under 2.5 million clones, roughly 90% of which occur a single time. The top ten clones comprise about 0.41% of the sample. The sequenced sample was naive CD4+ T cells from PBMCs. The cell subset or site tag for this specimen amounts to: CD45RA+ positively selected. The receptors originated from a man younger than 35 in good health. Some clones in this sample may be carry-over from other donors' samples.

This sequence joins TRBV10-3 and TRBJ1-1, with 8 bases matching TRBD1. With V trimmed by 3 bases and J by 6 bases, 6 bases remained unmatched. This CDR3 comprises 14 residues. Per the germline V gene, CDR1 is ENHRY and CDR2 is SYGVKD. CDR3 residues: CAISDRGRESEAFF. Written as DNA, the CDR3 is TGTGCCATCAGTGACAGGGGGCGCGAGTCTGAAGCTTTCTTT.

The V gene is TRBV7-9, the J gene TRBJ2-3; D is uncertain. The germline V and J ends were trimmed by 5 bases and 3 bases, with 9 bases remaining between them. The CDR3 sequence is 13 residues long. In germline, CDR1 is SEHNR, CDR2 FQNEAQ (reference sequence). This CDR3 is CASSVGSTDTQYF. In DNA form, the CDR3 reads TGTGCCAGCAGCGTGGGCTCGACAGATACGCAGTATTTT.

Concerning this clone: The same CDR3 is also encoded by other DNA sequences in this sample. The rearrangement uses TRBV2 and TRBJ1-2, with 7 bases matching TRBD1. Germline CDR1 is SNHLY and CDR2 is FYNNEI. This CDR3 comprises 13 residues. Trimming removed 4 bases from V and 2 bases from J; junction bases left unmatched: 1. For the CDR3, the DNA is TGTGCCAGCAGTGGGACAGGAAACTATGGCTACACCTTC. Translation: CASSGTGNYGYTF.

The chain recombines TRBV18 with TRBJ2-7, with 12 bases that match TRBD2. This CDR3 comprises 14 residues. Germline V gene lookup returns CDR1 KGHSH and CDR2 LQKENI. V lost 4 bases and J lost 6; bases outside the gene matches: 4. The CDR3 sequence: CASSQGTSGREQYF. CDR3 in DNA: TGTGCCAGCTCACAGGGGACTAGCGGGCGCGAGCAGTACTTC.

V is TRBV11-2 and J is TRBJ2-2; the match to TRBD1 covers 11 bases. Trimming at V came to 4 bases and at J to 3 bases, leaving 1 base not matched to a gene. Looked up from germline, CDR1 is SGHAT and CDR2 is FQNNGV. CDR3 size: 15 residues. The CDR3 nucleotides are TGTGCCAGCAGCTGGACAGGGGGCTACACCGGGGAGCTGTTTTTT. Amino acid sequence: CASSWTGGYTGELFF.

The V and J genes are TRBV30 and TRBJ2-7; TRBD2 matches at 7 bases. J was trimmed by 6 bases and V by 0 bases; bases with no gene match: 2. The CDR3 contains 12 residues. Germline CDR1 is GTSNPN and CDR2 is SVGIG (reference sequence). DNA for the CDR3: TGTGCCTGGAGTGTACCGGGGGGCGAGCAGTACTTC. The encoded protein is CAWSVPGGEQYF.

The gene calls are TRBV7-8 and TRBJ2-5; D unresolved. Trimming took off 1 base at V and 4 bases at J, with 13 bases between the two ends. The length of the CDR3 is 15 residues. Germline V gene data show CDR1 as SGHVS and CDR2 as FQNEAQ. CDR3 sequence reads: CASSLGWQGGETQYF. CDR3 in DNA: TGTGCCAGCAGCTTAGGTTGGCAAGGCGGAGAGACCCAGTACTTC.

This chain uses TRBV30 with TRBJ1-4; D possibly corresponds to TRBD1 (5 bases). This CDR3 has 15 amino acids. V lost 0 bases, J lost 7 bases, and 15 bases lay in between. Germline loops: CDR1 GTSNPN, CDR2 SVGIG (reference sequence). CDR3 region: CAWSVPGLGGEKLFF. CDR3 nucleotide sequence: TGTGCCTGGAGTGTCCCGGGCCTGGGGGGTGAAAAACTGTTTTTT.

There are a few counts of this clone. CDR3 nucleotides: TGTGCCAGCAGCCAATCACCGGTCACTGAAGCTTTCTTT. It yields the protein CASSQSPVTEAFF. The chain uses TRBV11-2 and TRBJ1-1, with D unclear. There are 13 residues in the CDR3. Germline CDR1 reads SGHAT; CDR2 reads FQNNGV. V gave up 5 bases and J gave up 4 bases, with 11 bases separating them.

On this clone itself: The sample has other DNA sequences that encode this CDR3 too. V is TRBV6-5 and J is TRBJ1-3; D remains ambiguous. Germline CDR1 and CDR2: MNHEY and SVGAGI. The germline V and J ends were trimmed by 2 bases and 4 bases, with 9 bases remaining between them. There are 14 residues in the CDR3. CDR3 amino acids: CASSYGGYGNTIYF. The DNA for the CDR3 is TGTGCCAGCAGTTACGGAGGTTACGGAAACACCATATATTTT.

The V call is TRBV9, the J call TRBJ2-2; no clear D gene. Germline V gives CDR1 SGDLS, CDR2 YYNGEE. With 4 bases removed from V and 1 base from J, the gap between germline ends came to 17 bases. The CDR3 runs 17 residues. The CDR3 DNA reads TGTGCCAGCAGCCCACCCCCCGTCGTAGGGAACACCGGGGAGCTGTTTTTT. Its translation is CASSPPPVVGNTGELFF. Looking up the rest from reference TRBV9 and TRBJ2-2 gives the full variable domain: DSGVTQTPKHLITATGQRVTLRCSPRSGDLSVYWYQQSLDQGLQFLIQYYNGEERAKGNILERFSAQQFPDLHSELNLSSLELGDSALYFCASSPPPVVGNTGELFFGEGSRLTVL.

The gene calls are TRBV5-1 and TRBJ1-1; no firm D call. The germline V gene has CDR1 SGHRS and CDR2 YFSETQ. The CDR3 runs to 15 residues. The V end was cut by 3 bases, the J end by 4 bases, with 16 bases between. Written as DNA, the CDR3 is TGCGCCAGCAGCTCCCTCCGGGCCTCCAGCACTGAAGCTTTCTTT. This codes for CASSSLRASSTEAFF.

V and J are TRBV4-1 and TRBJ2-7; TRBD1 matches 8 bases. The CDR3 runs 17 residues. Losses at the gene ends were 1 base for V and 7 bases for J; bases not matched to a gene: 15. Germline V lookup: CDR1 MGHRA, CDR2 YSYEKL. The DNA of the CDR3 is TGCGCCAGCAGCCAAGCTCACCCCGGGGCAGGGGGCGGGGAGCAGTACTTC. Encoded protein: CASSQAHPGAGGGEQYF.

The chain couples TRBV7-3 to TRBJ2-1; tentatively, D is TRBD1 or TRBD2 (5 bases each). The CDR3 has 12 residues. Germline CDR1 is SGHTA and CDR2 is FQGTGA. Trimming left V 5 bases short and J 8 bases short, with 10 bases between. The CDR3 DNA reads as TGTGCCAGCAGCGGGACCTTCTATGAGCAGTTCTTC. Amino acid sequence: CASSGTFYEQFF.

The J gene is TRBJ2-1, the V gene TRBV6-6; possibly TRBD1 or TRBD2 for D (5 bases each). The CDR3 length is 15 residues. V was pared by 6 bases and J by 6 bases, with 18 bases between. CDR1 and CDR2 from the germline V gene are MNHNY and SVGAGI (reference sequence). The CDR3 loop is CASSRDPWPPNEQFF. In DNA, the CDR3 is TGTGCCAGCAGCAGGGACCCGTGGCCCCCCAATGAGCAGTTCTTC.

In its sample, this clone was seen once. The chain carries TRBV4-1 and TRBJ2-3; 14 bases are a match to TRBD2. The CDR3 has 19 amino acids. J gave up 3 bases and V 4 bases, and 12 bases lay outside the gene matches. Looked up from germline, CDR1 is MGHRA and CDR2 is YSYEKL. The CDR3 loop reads CASSPRLAGGPFRTDTQYF. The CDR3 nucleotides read TGCGCCAGCAGCCCCAGACTAGCGGGAGGGCCGTTCCGTACAGATACGCAGTATTTT.

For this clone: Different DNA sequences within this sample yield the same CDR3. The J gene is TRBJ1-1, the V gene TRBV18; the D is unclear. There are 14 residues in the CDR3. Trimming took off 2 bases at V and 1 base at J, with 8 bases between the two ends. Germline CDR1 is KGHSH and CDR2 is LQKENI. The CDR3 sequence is CASSPLEGNTEAFF. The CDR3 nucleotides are TGTGCCAGCTCACCATTAGAGGGGAACACTGAAGCTTTCTTT. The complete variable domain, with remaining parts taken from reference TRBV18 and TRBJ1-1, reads NAGVMQNPRHLVRRRGQEARLRCSPMKGHSHVYWYRQLPEEGLKFMVYLQKENIIDESGMPKERFSAEFPKEGPSILRIQQVVRGDSAAYFCASSPLEGNTEAFFGQGTRLTVV.

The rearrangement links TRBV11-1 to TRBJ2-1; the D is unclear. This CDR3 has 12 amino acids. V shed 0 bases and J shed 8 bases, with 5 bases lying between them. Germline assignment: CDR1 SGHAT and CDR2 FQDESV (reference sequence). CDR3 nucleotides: TGTGCCAGCAGCTTAGCGCCCGATGAGCAGTTCTTC. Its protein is CASSLAPDEQFF.

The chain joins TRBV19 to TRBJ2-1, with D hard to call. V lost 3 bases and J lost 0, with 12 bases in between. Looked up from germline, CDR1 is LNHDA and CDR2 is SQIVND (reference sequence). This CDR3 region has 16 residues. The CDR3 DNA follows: TGTGCCAGTAGTATGGCCCCGTACAGCTCCTACAATGAGCAGTTCTTC. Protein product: CASSMAPYSSYNEQFF.

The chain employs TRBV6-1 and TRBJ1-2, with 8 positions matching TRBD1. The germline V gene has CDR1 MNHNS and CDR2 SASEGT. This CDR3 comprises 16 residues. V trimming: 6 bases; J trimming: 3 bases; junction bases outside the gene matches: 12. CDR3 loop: CASSEFGTGEYYGYTF. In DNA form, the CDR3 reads TGTGCCAGCAGCGAATTTGGGACAGGCGAATACTATGGCTACACCTTC.

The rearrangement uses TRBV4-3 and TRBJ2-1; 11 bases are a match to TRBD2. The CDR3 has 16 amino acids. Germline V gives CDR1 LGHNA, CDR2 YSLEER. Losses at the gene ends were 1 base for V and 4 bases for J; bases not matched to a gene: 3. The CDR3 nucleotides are TGCGCCAGCAGCCAAGCTAGCGGGAGGATTTACAATGAGCAGTTCTTC. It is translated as CASSQASGRIYNEQFF.

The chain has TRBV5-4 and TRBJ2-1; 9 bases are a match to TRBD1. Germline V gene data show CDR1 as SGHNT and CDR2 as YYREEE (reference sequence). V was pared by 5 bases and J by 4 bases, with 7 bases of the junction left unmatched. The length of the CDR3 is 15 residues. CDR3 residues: CASRGGTGRYNEQFF. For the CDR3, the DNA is TGTGCCAGCAGGGGCGGGACAGGGAGATACAATGAGCAGTTCTTC. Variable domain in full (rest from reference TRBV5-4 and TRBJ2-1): ETGVTQSPTHLIKTRGQQVTLRCSSQSGHNTVSWYQQALGQGPQFIFQYYREEENGRGNFPPRFSGLQFPNYSSELNVNALELDDSALYLCASRGGTGRYNEQFFGPGTRLTVL.

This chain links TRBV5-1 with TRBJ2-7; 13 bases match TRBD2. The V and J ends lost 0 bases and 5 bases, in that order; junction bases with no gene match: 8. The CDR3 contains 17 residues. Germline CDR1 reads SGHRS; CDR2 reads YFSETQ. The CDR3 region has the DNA TGCGCCAGCAGCTTGGGGCGGACTAGCGGGAGCACCCACGAGCAGTACTTC. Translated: CASSLGRTSGSTHEQYF.

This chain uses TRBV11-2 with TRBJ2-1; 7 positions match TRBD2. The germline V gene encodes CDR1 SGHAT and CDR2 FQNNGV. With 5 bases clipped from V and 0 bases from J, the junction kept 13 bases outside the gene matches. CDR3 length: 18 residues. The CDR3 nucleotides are TGTGCCAGCAGCCGATTGACTGCGCGGGGGAGCTCCTACAATGAGCAGTTCTTC. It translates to CASSRLTARGSSYNEQFF.

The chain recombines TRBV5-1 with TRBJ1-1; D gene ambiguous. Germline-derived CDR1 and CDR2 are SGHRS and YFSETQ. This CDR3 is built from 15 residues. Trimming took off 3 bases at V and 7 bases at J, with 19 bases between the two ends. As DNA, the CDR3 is TGCGCCAGCAGCTGGCCCTTCCTCCGGGGAAATGAAGCTTTCTTT. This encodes CASSWPFLRGNEAFF.

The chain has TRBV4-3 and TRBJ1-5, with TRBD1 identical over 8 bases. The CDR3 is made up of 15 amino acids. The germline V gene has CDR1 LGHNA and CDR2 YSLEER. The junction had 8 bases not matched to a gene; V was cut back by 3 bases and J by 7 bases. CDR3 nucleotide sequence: TGCGCCAGCAGCCAGGGGACAGGCAAAATGCAGCCCCAGCATTTT. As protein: CASSQGTGKMQPQHF.

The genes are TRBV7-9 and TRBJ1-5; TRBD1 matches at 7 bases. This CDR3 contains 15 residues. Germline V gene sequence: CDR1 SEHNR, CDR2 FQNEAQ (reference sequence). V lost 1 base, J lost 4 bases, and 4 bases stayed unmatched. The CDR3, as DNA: TGTGCCAGCAGCTTAGGAACACAGGGGAATCAGCCCCAGCATTTT. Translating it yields CASSLGTQGNQPQHF. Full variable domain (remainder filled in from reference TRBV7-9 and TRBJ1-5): DTGVSQNPRHKITKRGQNVTFRCDPISEHNRLYWYRQTLGQGPEFLTYFQNEAQLEKSRLLSDRFSAERPKGSFSTLEIQRTEQGDSAMYLCASSLGTQGNQPQHFGDGTRLSIL.